This T cell receptor beta chain originates from a study of T-cell reconstitution after alpha-beta-depleted transplantation in children. V was clipped by 3 bases and J by 0 bases, with 14 bases between them. This CDR3 spans 16 amino acids. CDR1 is DFQATT and CDR2 is SNEGSKA in the germline V gene (reference sequence). This clonotype was seen a few times. Its target is not known. Using unique molecular identifiers, the investigators prepared the TCRbeta library. TCRdb recomputed calls from the PCR reads with MiXCR, one row per CDR3 protein. The table has approximately 110,000 distinct CDR3 sequences, more than 20% seen once; the top ten hold roughly a tenth. Study-level findings and limits: Once a year had passed after transplant, T-cell counts and diversity came mostly from newly produced T cells. Reportedly, only several hundred clones from non-depleted graft cells drove alpha-beta T-cell counts at about two months. From surviving recipient T cells and thymic progenitors came the high day-60 TCRbeta diversity observed in some patients.

The source material was PBMCs, mostly from graft donor cells, sampled 180 days after TCRalphabeta/CD19-depleted stem cell transplant. The TCR was taken from a male patient aged 2 to 9 who had a stem cell transplant for chronic granulomatous disease, so the T cells may come from the graft donor. V gene TRBV20-1 combines with J gene TRBJ1-4, with D perhaps TRBD1 (6 bases). CDR3 DNA sequence: TGCAGTGCTAGTAAAGGGGGTTCATCAACTAATGAAAAACTGTTTTTT. It yields the protein CSASKGGSSTNEKLFF.